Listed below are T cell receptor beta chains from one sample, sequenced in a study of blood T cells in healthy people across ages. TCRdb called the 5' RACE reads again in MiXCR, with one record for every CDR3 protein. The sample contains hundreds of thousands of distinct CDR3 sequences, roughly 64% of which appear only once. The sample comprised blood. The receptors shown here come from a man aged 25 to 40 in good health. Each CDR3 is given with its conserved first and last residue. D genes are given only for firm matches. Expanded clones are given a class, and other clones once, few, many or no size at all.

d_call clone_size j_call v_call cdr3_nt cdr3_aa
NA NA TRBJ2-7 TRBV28 TGTGCCAGCAGACCGTTCTTGGGGACAAACTACGAGCAGTACTTC CASRPFLGTNYEQYF
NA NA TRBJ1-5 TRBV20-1 TGCAGTGCCGCAGACAATCAGCCCCAGCATTTT CSAADNQPQHF
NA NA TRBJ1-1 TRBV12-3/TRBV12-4 TGTGCCAGCAGACCCAAAGAGACGGTTATGAACACTGAAGCTTTCTTT CASRPKETVMNTEAFF
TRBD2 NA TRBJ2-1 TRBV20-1 TGCAGTGCAAAACCCGGGACTAGCAGTTACAATGAGCAGTTCTTC CSAKPGTSSYNEQFF
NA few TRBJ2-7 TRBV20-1 TGCAGTGCTAGAGTGGAGAGCTCCTACGAGCAGTACTTC CSARVESSYEQYF
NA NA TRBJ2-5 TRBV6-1 TGTGCCAGCAGTGAAAGTTGGGAGGTCCAAGAGACCCAGTACTTC CASSESWEVQETQYF
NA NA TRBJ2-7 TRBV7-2 TGTGCCAGCAGCCTATCGGGAAGGCACGAGCAGTACTTC CASSLSGRHEQYF
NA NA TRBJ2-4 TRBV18 TGTGCCAGCTCACCGGAGGGAAACATTCAGTACTTC CASSPEGNIQYF
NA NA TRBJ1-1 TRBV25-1 TGTGCCAGCAGCTACGATATCGGTGAAACTGAAGCTTTCTTT CASSYDIGETEAFF
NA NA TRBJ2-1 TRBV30 TGTGCCTGCTCCCTCGGGAGCTCCTACAATGAGCAGTTCTTC CACSLGSSYNEQFF
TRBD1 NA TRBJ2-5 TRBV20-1 TGCAGTGCTAGTTTAGGGACAGGGCTACAAGAGACCCAGTACTTC CSASLGTGLQETQYF
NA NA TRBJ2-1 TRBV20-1 TGCAGTGTCTTAGTTTGGGGCAATGAGCAGTTCTTC CSVLVWGNEQFF
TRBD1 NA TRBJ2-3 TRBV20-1 TGCAGTGCTTCCAAACTGACAGGGGAATACACAGATACGCAGTATTTT CSASKLTGEYTDTQYF
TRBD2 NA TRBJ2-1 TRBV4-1 TGCGCCAGCGGTGGTAGCGGGAAATACAATGAGCAGTTCTTC CASGGSGKYNEQFF
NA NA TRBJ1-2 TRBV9 TGTGCCAGCAGCGCAGCTATTTCAGGGGCGAACTATGGCTACACCTTC CASSAAISGANYGYTF
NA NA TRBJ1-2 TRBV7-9 TGTGCCAGCAGCTTAGGAACTCGGGCCTATGGCTACACCTTC CASSLGTRAYGYTF